The 26 T cell receptor beta chains listed next were all sequenced from one sample in a study of cytomegalovirus exposure and HLA in healthy donors. Primers: 60 Vbeta forward and 13 Jbeta reverse. The method was immunoSEQ multiplex PCR; TCRdb's version includes in-frame clones alone and lacks a portion of them. The table has some 140,000 clones, approximately 74% seen once; the top ten hold roughly 2.2%. Material for sequencing was PBMCs. The receptors were sampled from a man aged 25 to 45 in good health and CMV-seronegative.

The rearrangement uses TRBV27 and TRBJ2-3; the match to TRBD2 covers 7 bases. V trimming: 7 bases; J trimming: 9 bases; junction bases outside the gene matches: 4. The germline gives CDR1 MNHEY, CDR2 SMNVEV (reference sequence). The CDR3 contains 11 residues. In DNA, the CDR3 is TGTGCCAGCACTAGCGGATTCACGCAGTATTTT. Translation gives CASTSGFTQYF.

This chain links TRBV19 with TRBJ1-5; weak D call: TRBD1 (5 bases). V was trimmed by 10 bases and J by 4 bases, leaving 14 bases between them. CDR3 length equals 13 residues. Germline CDR1 LNHDA, CDR2 SQIVND (reference sequence). DNA for the CDR3: TGTGCCATACCCCCCGGGGGAAATCAGCCCCAGCATTTT. It specifies CAIPPGGNQPQHF. The variable domain in full, with the rest retrieved from reference TRBV19 and TRBJ1-5, is DGGITQSPKYLFRKEGQNVTLSCEQNLNHDAMYWYRQDPGQGLRLIYYSQIVNDFQKGDIAEGYSVSREKKESFPLTVTSAQKNPTAFYLCAIPPGGNQPQHFGDGTRLSIL.

This sequence joins TRBV5-1 and TRBJ2-1, with TRBD1 as a possible D gene (6 bases). The germline gives CDR1 SGHRS, CDR2 YFSETQ. The CDR3 spans 13 residues. Trimming removed 3 bases at V and 6 bases at J, with 10 bases between. This chain's CDR3 is CASSSDRRNEQFF. Here the CDR3 DNA reads TGCGCCAGCAGCTCGGACAGACGCAATGAGCAGTTCTTC.

The rearrangement joins TRBV6-1 to TRBJ2-7, with D maybe TRBD2 (5 bases). The V end was cut by 5 bases, the J end by 0 bases, with 14 bases between. The CDR3 extends over 15 amino acids. Looked up from germline, CDR1 is MNHNS and CDR2 is SASEGT. The CDR3 loop reads CASSQVPRDSYEQYF. In nucleotides, the CDR3 is TGTGCCAGCAGTCAGGTCCCTCGGGACTCCTACGAGCAGTACTTC.

The chain couples TRBV10-3 to TRBJ2-7; 9 bases fit TRBD1. The CDR3 is 15 amino acids. Looked up from germline, CDR1 is ENHRY and CDR2 is SYGVKD. After removal of 4 bases from V and 3 bases from J, the junction contained 7 bases not matched to a gene. In nucleotides, the CDR3 is TGTGCCATCAGTGGCGGACAGGGGAGAGTCTACGAGCAGTACTTC. This gives the protein CAISGGQGRVYEQYF.

The rearrangement uses TRBV27 and TRBJ2-7; tentative D call: TRBD2 (5 bases). CDR1 MNHEY and CDR2 SMNVEV come from the germline V gene (reference sequence). The CDR3 runs to 15 residues. V was clipped by 2 bases and J by 4 bases, with 15 bases between them. CDR3 in amino acids: CASSLQGLLSYEQYF. In DNA, the CDR3 is TGTGCCAGCAGTTTACAAGGACTGTTATCATACGAGCAGTACTTC.

This clone was observed a handful of times. This sequence joins TRBV5-1 and TRBJ1-1; 7 bases match TRBD1. Germline CDR1 SGHRS, CDR2 YFSETQ. V was pared by 4 bases and J by 1 base, with 4 bases of the junction left unmatched. This CDR3 has 14 residues. This CDR3 reads CASSGTVENTEAFF. CDR3 coding DNA: TGCGCCAGCAGCGGGACAGTTGAGAACACTGAAGCTTTCTTT.

Comment on this clone: Mismatch with germline at one junction end may stem from a read error. V gene TRBV4-1 combines with J gene TRBJ1-2; 7 nucleotides line up with TRBD1. Germline-derived CDR1 and CDR2 are MGHRA and YSYEKL. The length of the CDR3 is 14 residues. CDR3 sequence: CASSQATGFYGYPF. CDR3 in DNA: TGCGCCAGCAGCCAGGCGACAGGGTTCTATGGCTACCCCTTC.

V and J are TRBV30 and TRBJ1-2, with 7 positions matching TRBD1. This CDR3 comprises 13 residues. V was clipped by 6 bases and J by 6 bases; unmatched bases: 10. Germline-derived CDR1 and CDR2 are GTSNPN and SVGIG (reference sequence). The chain's CDR3 is CACKTGNGDGYTF. In DNA form, the CDR3 reads TGTGCCTGTAAGACAGGGAACGGGGATGGCTACACCTTC.

The chain links TRBV6-5 to TRBJ2-3; 7 bases are shared with TRBD2. Germline V CDR1 and CDR2: MNHEY, SVGAGI. The CDR3 extends over 14 amino acids. V dropped 3 bases and J dropped 3; count of bases not matched to a gene: 3. The CDR3 protein is CASSYHGGTDTQYF. In nucleotides, the CDR3 is TGTGCCAGCAGTTATCACGGGGGGACAGATACGCAGTATTTT.

The CDR3 bases are TGTGCCAGTAGTCCGCGGGGGGATGGTTCGGATACGCAGTATTTT. Translation: CASSPRGDGSDTQYF. The V and J genes are TRBV19 and TRBJ2-3; 8 positions agree with TRBD2. Germline-derived CDR1 and CDR2 are LNHDA and SQIVND (reference sequence). The V segment lost 5 bases and the J segment 6 bases; nucleotides outside the gene matches: 10. The CDR3 length is 15 residues.

The chain employs TRBV29-1 and TRBJ2-1; the match to TRBD1 covers 9 bases. Germline assignment: CDR1 SQVTM and CDR2 ANQGSEA. The CDR3 runs to 15 residues. With 8 bases clipped from V and 6 bases from J, the junction kept 14 bases outside the gene matches. The CDR3 sequence is CSLTGPGQGPNEQFF. The CDR3 bases are TGCAGCCTCACCGGCCCGGGACAGGGCCCCAATGAGCAGTTCTTC.

This clone was detected only once. J is TRBJ1-4 and V is TRBV6-1, with a weak D call TRBD1 (6 bases). CDR3 length: 15 amino acids. V gave up 3 bases and J gave up 4 bases, with 12 bases separating them. From germline, CDR1 is MNHNS and CDR2 SASEGT. CDR3 nucleotides: TGTGCCAGCAGTGAGAAGACAGGCTTTAATGAAAAACTGTTTTTT. It translates to CASSEKTGFNEKLFF.

There are a few counts of this clone. The rearrangement joins TRBV7-9 to TRBJ2-2; D perhaps matches TRBD2 (6 bases). The germline V and J ends were trimmed by 5 bases and 5 bases, with 12 bases remaining between them. Germline V gene lookup returns CDR1 SEHNR and CDR2 FQNEAQ (reference sequence). CDR3 length: 14 residues. CDR3 in DNA: TGTGCCAGCAGCATAGGGGCGGGAACCGGGGAGCTGTTTTTT. Translation: CASSIGAGTGELFF.

The chain carries TRBV5-4 and TRBJ2-1, with D possibly being TRBD1 (6 bases). The CDR3 runs 15 residues. Germline CDR1 and CDR2: SGHNT and YYREEE (reference sequence). V lost 4 bases to trimming and J lost 0 bases, with 11 bases between them. The CDR3 DNA follows: TGTGCCAGCAGCCGACAGGATCGCTCCTACAATGAGCAGTTCTTC. Its translation: CASSRQDRSYNEQFF.

The J gene is TRBJ2-5, the V gene TRBV9; 12 bases match TRBD1. Trimming at V came to 2 bases and at J to 5 bases, leaving 4 bases not matched to a gene. The CDR3 has 15 amino acids. Per the germline V gene, CDR1 is SGDLS and CDR2 is YYNGEE. The CDR3 loop is CASSVGTGGGETQYF. The CDR3 DNA sequence: TGTGCCAGCAGCGTCGGGACAGGGGGCGGGGAGACCCAGTACTTC.

The chain combines TRBV28 with TRBJ2-3; tentative D call: TRBD2 (6 bases). Between the trimmed V and J ends, which lost 3 bases and 6 bases, there was a span of 22 bases. CDR3 length: 17 residues. CDR1 MDHEN and CDR2 SYDVKM come from the germline V gene. The CDR3 reads CASSFWGEATTRDTQYF. CDR3 nucleotide sequence: TGTGCCAGCAGTTTTTGGGGGGAGGCGACTACCCGGGATACGCAGTATTTT.

The chain is built from TRBV27 and TRBJ1-2, with 9 positions matching TRBD1. The CDR3 loop spans 14 amino acids. From germline, CDR1 is MNHEY and CDR2 SMNVEV (reference sequence). V trimming: 9 bases; J trimming: 4 bases; junction bases outside the gene matches: 9. DNA for the CDR3: TGTGCCAGTGGGACAGGGTCGGGCCGCTATGGCTACACCTTC. Protein sequence: CASGTGSGRYGYTF.

This clone has a single count. One end of the junction is discordant with germline, which a read error may explain. V and J are TRBV11-2 and TRBJ1-2; 7 nucleotides match TRBD1. The germline gives CDR1 SGHAT, CDR2 FQNNGV. The CDR3 runs 12 residues. CDR3 loop: CASSSSRQGHNF. The CDR3 nucleotides are TGTGCCAGCAGCTCATCGAGACAGGGCCACAACTTC.

V and J are TRBV5-8 and TRBJ1-1; TRBD1 matches 7 bases. Trimming removed 4 bases from V and 5 bases from J; junction bases left unmatched: 5. Looked up from germline, CDR1 is SGHTS and CDR2 is YDEGEE. The CDR3 is 13 residues long. The CDR3 reads CASSRDRDTEAFF. The CDR3 bases are TGTGCCAGCAGCCGTGACAGGGATACTGAAGCTTTCTTT.

The rearrangement links TRBV7-2 to TRBJ2-7; maybe TRBD1 (7 bases). The CDR3 runs to 13 residues. V lost 5 bases, J lost 6 bases, and 14 bases lay in between. Germline CDR1 is SGHTA and CDR2 is FQGNSA. The CDR3 DNA reads TGTGCCAGCAGCGGGGGGACAGTTGGCGAGCAGTACTTC. Its protein product is CASSGGTVGEQYF.

The CDR3 bases are TGTGCCAGCAGCTTGGCCGGAGGTAGTGAAGCTTTCTTT. Protein product: CASSLAGGSEAFF. The chain employs TRBV5-4 and TRBJ1-1; no clear D. V was trimmed by 0 bases and J by 7 bases, leaving 10 bases between them. CDR3 length equals 13 residues. Looked up from germline, CDR1 is SGHNT and CDR2 is YYREEE (reference sequence).

The J gene is TRBJ2-1, the V gene TRBV7-8, with D maybe TRBD2 (5 bases). The CDR3 sequence is 17 residues long. CDR1 and CDR2 from the germline V gene are SGHVS and FQNEAQ. V lost 0 bases and J 0 bases, leaving 12 bases between the germline ends. This CDR3 is CASSLAQRLSSYNEQFF. CDR3 in DNA: TGTGCCAGCAGCTTAGCGCAGCGGCTGAGCTCCTACAATGAGCAGTTCTTC.

The genes are TRBV7-6 and TRBJ1-2, with TRBD1 matching over 10 bases. Germline CDR1 SGHVS, CDR2 FNYEAQ. The CDR3 runs 13 residues. The trim removed 4 bases at V and 6 bases at J, leaving 2 bases unmatched. CDR3: CASSSGQGNGYTF. CDR3 DNA: TGTGCCAGCAGCTCGGGACAGGGGAATGGCTACACCTTC.

This clone appeared a few times. The V call is TRBV30, the J call TRBJ1-5; D gene uncertain. Trimming left V 2 bases short and J 0 bases short, with 11 bases between. Germline V CDR1 and CDR2: GTSNPN, SVGIG (reference sequence). CDR3 size: 15 residues. The CDR3 reads CAWSRNGLSNQPQHF. The CDR3 coding sequence is TGTGCCTGGAGTAGAAACGGTCTTAGCAATCAGCCCCAGCATTTT.

The genes are TRBV27 and TRBJ2-3; the match to TRBD2 covers 13 bases. Germline CDR1 MNHEY, CDR2 SMNVEV (reference sequence). With 4 bases clipped from V and 2 bases from J, the junction kept 3 bases outside the gene matches. The CDR3 is 16 residues long. DNA for the CDR3: TGTGCCAGCAGTTCTGGGACTAGCGGGGTCACAGATACGCAGTATTTT. This codes for CASSSGTSGVTDTQYF.